This T cell receptor (beta chain) is from a study of blood T cell repertoires in COVID-19. Study context: There were acute and convalescent COVID-19 samples, and they came from the United States, Italy and Spain.

Per the authors' pipeline: The assay estimated nucleated cells by amplifying reference gene primers. Assay: immunoSEQ multiplex PCR; the TCRdb copy retains only in-frame clones and omits some. That table is the source of V, J and clone size, and D and trimming were worked out from the DNA. The repertoire consists of around 77,000 clones, with approximately 84% occurring once and the leading ten covering roughly 10%. In germline, CDR1 is SQVTM, CDR2 ANQGSEA. This CDR3 region has 12 residues. Trimming removed 4 bases at V and 1 base at J, with 4 bases between. The sequenced sample was peripheral blood. The rearrangement joins TRBV29-1 to TRBJ2-2; no clear D gene. The receptor comes from a man aged 70 or older with active or convalescent COVID-19. The CDR3 DNA reads as TGCAGCGTTGTCTGGAACACCGGGGAGCTGTTTTTT. It translates to CSVVWNTGELFF.